This T cell receptor (beta chain) came from a study of OX40 agonist ivuxolimab in advanced cancers. Turning to the study itself: Three patients got partial responses; one had hepatocellular carcinoma and two had cutaneous melanoma. Broader study findings: In the expanded peripheral T cells, antigen specificity was never determined.

Points on this clone: Its specificity is not known.

Some clones are missing from TCRdb's copy, which holds only in-frame ones; the method was immunoSEQ multiplex PCR. The repertoire includes 58,000 or so clones, roughly nine tenths of them detected once, and 11% sits in the top ten. The CDR3 has 14 residues. Germline assignment: CDR1 SGHRS and CDR2 YFSETQ. V lost 2 bases and J 5 bases, leaving 11 bases between the germline ends. The sequencing here drew on CD4+ or CD8+ T cells sorted from blood, taken in a trial of the OX40 agonist ivuxolimab. This clonotype was obtained from an adult with an advanced solid tumor such as melanoma, head and neck, liver or kidney cancer. The V gene is TRBV5-1, the J gene TRBJ2-1; tentative D call: TRBD2 (5 bases). CDR3 sequence reads: CASSLTGNNNEQFF. CDR3 nucleotide sequence: TGCGCCAGCAGCTTAACGGGAAATAACAATGAGCAGTTCTTC.